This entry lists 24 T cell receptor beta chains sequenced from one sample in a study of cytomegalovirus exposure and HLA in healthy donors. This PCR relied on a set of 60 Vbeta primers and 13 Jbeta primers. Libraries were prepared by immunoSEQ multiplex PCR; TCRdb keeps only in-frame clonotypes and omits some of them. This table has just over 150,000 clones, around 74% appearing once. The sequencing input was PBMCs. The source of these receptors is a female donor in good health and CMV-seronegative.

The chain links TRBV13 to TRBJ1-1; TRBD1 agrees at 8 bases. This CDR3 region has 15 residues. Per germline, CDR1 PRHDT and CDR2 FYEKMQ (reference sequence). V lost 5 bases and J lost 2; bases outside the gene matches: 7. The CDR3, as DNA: TGTGCCAGCAGCGCGACAGGGGAAGGAAACACTGAAGCTTTCTTT. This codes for CASSATGEGNTEAFF.

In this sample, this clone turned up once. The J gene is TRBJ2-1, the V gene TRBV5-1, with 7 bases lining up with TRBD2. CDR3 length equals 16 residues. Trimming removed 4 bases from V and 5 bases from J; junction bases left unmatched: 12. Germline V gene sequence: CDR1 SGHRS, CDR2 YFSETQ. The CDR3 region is CASSTNAGTINNEQFF. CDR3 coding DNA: TGCGCCAGCAGCACAAACGCCGGGACTATCAACAATGAGCAGTTCTTC.

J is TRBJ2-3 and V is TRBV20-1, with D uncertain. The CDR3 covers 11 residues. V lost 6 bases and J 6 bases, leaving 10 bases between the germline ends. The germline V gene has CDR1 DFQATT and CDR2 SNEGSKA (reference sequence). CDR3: CSALNGDTQYF. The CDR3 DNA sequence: TGCAGTGCACTGAACGGGGATACGCAGTATTTT.

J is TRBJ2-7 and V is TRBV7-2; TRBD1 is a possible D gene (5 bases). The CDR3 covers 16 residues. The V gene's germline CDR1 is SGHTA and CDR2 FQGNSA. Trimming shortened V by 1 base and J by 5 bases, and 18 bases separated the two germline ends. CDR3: CASSLDPGQARNEQYF. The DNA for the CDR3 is TGTGCCAGCAGCTTAGACCCCGGACAAGCGCGCAACGAGCAGTACTTC.

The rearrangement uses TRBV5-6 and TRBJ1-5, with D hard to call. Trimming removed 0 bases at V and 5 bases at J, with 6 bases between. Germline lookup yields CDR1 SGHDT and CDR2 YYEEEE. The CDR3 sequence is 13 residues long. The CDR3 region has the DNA TGTGCCAGCAGCTTGGGGCAAGATCAGCCCCAGCATTTT. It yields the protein CASSLGQDQPQHF. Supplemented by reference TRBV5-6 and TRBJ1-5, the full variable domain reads DAGVTQSPTHLIKTRGQQVTLRCSPKSGHDTVSWYQQALGQGPQFIFQYYEEEERQRGNFPDRFSGHQFPNYSSELNVNALLLGDSALYLCASSLGQDQPQHFGDGTRLSIL.

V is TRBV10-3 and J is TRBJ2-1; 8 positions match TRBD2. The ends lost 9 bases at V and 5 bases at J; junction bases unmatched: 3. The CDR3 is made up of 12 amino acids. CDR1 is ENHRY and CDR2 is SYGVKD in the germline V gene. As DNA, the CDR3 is TGTGCCATGGCCGGGGGGGACAATGAGCAGTTCTTC. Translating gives CAMAGGDNEQFF.

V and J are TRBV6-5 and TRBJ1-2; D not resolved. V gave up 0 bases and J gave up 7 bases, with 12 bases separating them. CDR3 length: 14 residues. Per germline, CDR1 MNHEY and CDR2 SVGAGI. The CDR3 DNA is TGTGCCAGCAGTTACTCCGGCTGGAGCCTTGGCTACACCTTC. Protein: CASSYSGWSLGYTF.

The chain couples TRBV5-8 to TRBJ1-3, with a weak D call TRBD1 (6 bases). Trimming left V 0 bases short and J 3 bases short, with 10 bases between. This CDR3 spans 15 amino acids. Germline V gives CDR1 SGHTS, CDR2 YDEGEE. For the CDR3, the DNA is TGTGCCAGCAGCTTGGAAGGGGGAAATGGAAACACCATATATTTT. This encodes CASSLEGGNGNTIYF.

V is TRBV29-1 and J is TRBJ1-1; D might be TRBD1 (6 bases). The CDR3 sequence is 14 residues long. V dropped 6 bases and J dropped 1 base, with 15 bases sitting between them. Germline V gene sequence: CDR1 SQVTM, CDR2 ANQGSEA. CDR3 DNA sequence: TGCAGCGTGACCAGGACAGCCGAGAACACTGAAGCTTTCTTT. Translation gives CSVTRTAENTEAFF.

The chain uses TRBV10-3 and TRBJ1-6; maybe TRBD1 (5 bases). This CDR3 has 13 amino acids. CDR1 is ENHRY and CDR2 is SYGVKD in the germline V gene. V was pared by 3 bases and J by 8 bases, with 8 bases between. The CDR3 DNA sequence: TGTGCCATCAGTGACATAGGGGATTCACCCCTCCACTTT. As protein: CAISDIGDSPLHF.

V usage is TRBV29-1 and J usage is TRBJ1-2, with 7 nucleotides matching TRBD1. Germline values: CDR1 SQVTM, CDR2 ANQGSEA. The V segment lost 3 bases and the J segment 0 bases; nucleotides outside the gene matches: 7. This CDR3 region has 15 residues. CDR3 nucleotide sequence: TGCAGCGTTGATCTAGGGACAGATTCTAACTATGGCTACACCTTC. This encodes CSVDLGTDSNYGYTF.

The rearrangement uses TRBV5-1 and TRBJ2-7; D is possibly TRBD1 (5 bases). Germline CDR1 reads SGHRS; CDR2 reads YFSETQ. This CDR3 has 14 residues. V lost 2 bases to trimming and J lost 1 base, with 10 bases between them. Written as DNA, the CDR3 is TGCGCCAGCAGCTTCTTCTCAGGGTCCTACGAGCAGTACTTC. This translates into CASSFFSGSYEQYF.

CDR3 nucleotide sequence: TGTGCCAGTAGTGAGCGAGACCGAACAGATACGCAGTATTTT. It translates to CASSERDRTDTQYF. The V call is TRBV19, the J call TRBJ2-3; no firm D call. There are 14 residues in the CDR3. Germline values: CDR1 LNHDA, CDR2 SQIVND (reference sequence). V lost 5 bases to trimming and J lost 3 bases, with 12 bases between them.

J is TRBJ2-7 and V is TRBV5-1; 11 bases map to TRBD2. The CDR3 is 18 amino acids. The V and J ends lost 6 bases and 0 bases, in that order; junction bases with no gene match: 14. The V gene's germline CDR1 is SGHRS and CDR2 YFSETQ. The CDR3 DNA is TGCGCCAGCACCGCCTCCGGGACTAGCGGCTCCCACTCCTACGAGCAGTACTTC. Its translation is CASTASGTSGSHSYEQYF.

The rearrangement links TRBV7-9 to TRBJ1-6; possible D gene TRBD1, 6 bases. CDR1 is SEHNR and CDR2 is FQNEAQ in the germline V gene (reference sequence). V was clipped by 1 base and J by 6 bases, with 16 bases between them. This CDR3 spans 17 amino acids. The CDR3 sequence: CASSLDAQGLINSPLHF. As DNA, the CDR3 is TGTGCCAGCAGCTTAGACGCACAGGGCTTAATTAATTCACCCCTCCACTTT.

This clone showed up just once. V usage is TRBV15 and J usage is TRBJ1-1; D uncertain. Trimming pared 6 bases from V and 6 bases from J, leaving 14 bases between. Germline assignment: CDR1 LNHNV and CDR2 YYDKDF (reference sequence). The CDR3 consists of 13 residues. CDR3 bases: TGTGCCACCAGACAAACCTCTTTATCTGAAGCTTTCTTT. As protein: CATRQTSLSEAFF.

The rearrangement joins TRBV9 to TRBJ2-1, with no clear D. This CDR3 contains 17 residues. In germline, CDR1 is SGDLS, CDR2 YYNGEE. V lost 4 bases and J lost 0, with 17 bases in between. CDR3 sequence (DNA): TGTGCCAGCAGCCCAAGACTTCTTCCGAGCTCCTACAATGAGCAGTTCTTC. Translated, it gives CASSPRLLPSSYNEQFF.

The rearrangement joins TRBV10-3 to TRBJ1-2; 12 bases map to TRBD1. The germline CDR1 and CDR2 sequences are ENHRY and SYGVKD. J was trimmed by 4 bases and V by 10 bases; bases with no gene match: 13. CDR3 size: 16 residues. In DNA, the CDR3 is TGTGCCAGTACACCGGGACAGGGGGCTGTGGGCTATGGCTACACCTTC. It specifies CASTPGQGAVGYGYTF.

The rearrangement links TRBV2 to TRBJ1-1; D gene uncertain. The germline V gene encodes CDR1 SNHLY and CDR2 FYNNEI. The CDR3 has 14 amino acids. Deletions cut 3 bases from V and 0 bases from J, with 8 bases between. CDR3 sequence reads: CASSDLLMNTEAFF. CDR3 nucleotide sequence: TGTGCCAGCAGTGACCTACTCATGAACACTGAAGCTTTCTTT.

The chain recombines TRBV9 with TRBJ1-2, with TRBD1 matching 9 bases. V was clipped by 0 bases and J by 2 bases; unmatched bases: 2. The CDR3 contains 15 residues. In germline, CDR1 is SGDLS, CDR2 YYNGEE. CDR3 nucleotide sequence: TGTGCCAGCAGCGTAGAGGGACAGGGAAACTATGGCTACACCTTC. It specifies CASSVEGQGNYGYTF.

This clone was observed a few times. CDR3 protein: CASSLGGTPGPTEAFF. Written as DNA, the CDR3 is TGTGCCAGCAGCTTGGGGGGGACTCCCGGGCCCACTGAAGCTTTCTTT. The chain joins TRBV7-3 to TRBJ1-1, with D perhaps TRBD1 (5 bases). The CDR3 consists of 16 residues. Germline assignment: CDR1 SGHTA and CDR2 FQGTGA. Trimming cost V 3 bases and J 4 bases, with 18 bases left between them.

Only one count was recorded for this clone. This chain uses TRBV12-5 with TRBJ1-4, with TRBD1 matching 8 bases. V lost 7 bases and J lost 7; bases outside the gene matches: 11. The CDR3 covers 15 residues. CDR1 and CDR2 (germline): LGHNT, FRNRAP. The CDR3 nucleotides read TGTGCTAGTGTTCCCATCAGGGGGCGTACTGAAAAACTGTTTTTT. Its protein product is CASVPIRGRTEKLFF.

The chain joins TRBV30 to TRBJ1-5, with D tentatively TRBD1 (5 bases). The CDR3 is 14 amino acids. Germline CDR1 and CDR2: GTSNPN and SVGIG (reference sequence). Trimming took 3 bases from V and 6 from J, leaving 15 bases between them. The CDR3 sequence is CAWSPKTELQPQHF. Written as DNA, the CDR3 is TGTGCCTGGAGCCCAAAGACAGAACTTCAGCCCCAGCATTTT.

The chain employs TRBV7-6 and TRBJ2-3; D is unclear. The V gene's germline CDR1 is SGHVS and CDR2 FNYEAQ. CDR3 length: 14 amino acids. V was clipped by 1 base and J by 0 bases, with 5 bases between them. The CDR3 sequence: CASSLGASTDTQYF. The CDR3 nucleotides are TGTGCCAGCAGCTTAGGGGCTAGCACAGATACGCAGTATTTT.